This TCR beta chain appears in the sequencing data of a study of T cell responses to AZD1222 COVID-19 vaccine. Trimming took off 1 base at V and 4 bases at J, with 13 bases between the two ends. Germline V lookup: CDR1 LGHDT, CDR2 YNNKEL (reference sequence). This CDR3 region has 15 residues. Sequencing was performed with immunoSEQ multiplex PCR; in TCRdb, only in-frame clones are kept and a portion is missing. The table shows over 120,000 clones, with about 91% occurring only once. The TCR originated in an adult in good health. The source was peripheral blood, collected on day 0 of AZD1222 vaccination. The chain couples TRBV3-1 (or the pseudogene TRBV3-2) to TRBJ2-5; either TRBD1 or TRBD2 may supply D (5 bases each). The CDR3 reads CASSQVSLGVETQYF. CDR3 sequence (DNA): TGTGCCAGCAGCCAAGTTAGCTTGGGGGTAGAGACCCAGTACTTC.